The 24 T cell receptor beta chains below all came from one sample that was sequenced in a study of T cells in Graves' hyperthyroidism and ophthalmopathy. TCR beta CDR3 region amplification was performed from RNA transcripts. The HTBI primer set was used in a first-round RT-PCR of the TCR CDR3. From the multiplex PCR reads, TCRdb called clonotypes with MiXCR, one entry per CDR3 protein. The sample holds approximately 270,000 distinct CDR3 sequences; approximately 14% are singletons and the top ten take 13%. The sequenced sample consisted of blood. Source of these receptors: a woman aged 40 to 50 with Graves' hyperthyroidism that later progressed to Graves' ophthalmopathy.

Note on this clonotype: One end of the junction varies from germline; a read error may be responsible. The chain employs TRBV5-1 and TRBJ2-5; 8 bases are a match to TRBD2. The CDR3 loop spans 14 amino acids. From germline, CDR1 is SGHRS and CDR2 YFSETQ. The CDR3 sequence is CASSLVREGFTRDF. The CDR3 bases are TGCGCCAGCAGCTTGGTCCGGGAGGGCTTCACGCGGGACTTC.

This clonotype has a count of ten or more. The rearrangement links TRBV28 to TRBJ1-4; D remains ambiguous. Trimming pared 4 bases from V and 5 bases from J, leaving 11 bases between. Per germline, CDR1 MDHEN and CDR2 SYDVKM. The CDR3 is made up of 14 amino acids. The CDR3 reads CASSSLRVNEKLFF. CDR3 DNA: TGTGCCAGCAGTTCTCTCCGGGTGAATGAAAAACTGTTTTTT.

This clonotype came up many times. V gene TRBV5-4 combines with J gene TRBJ2-7, with D perhaps matching TRBD2 (6 bases). The CDR3 extends over 15 amino acids. Looked up from germline, CDR1 is SGHNT and CDR2 is YYREEE (reference sequence). V was pared by 3 bases and J by 6 bases, with 19 bases between. In DNA form, the CDR3 reads TGTGCCAGCAGCTCCAAGCGGAGGGGAAGTTTCGAGCAGTACTTC. Its protein is CASSSKRRGSFEQYF.

The chain joins TRBV20-1 to TRBJ1-4; TRBD1 matches at 7 bases. Germline V CDR1 and CDR2: DFQATT, SNEGSKA (reference sequence). J gave up 5 bases and V 6 bases, and 6 bases lay outside the gene matches. CDR3 length: 13 amino acids. The CDR3 loop reads CSAKGQPNEKLFF. The CDR3 coding sequence is TGCAGTGCCAAGGGACAGCCAAATGAAAAACTGTTTTTT.

This chain links TRBV12-5 with TRBJ1-1; D remains unclear. Germline V gene sequence: CDR1 LGHNT, CDR2 FRNRAP. V was trimmed by 5 bases and J by 1 base, leaving 5 bases between them. The CDR3 has 12 residues. CDR3 coding DNA: TGTGCTAGTGGTCCTCAGAACACTGAAGCTTTCTTT. Protein sequence: CASGPQNTEAFF.

The chain couples TRBV2 to TRBJ2-2; 14 bases match TRBD2. After removal of 4 bases from V and 0 bases from J, the junction contained 10 bases not matched to a gene. Germline V CDR1 and CDR2: SNHLY, FYNNEI. The CDR3 contains 20 residues. CDR3 protein: CASSGIGTSGRKANTGELFF. CDR3 sequence (DNA): TGTGCCAGCAGTGGAATAGGGACTAGCGGGAGAAAGGCGAACACCGGGGAGCTGTTTTTT.

This clonotype was counted many times. The chain joins TRBV11-1 to TRBJ2-1; D might be TRBD1 (5 bases). CDR1 is SGHAT and CDR2 is FQDESV in the germline V gene (reference sequence). V was cut by 5 bases and J by 4 bases, with 9 bases left in between. This CDR3 is 13 amino acids long. CDR3 amino acids: CASSKQEYNEQFF. Written as DNA, the CDR3 is TGTGCCAGCAGCAAACAGGAATACAATGAGCAGTTCTTC. Filled out from reference TRBV11-1 and TRBJ2-1, the complete variable domain reads EAEVAQSPRYKITEKSQAVAFWCDPISGHATLYWYRQILGQGPELLVQFQDESVVDDSQLPKDRFSAERLKGVDSTLKIQPAELGDSAMYLCASSKQEYNEQFFGPGTRLTVL.

This clonotype was recorded many times. The gene calls are TRBV20-1 and TRBJ2-7; D possibly uses TRBD1 or TRBD2 (5 bases each). The CDR3 is made up of 14 amino acids. Trimming cost V 7 bases and J 4 bases, with 20 bases left between them. Germline loops: CDR1 DFQATT, CDR2 SNEGSKA (reference sequence). CDR3 residues: CSGAEAGGAYEQYF. The CDR3 DNA follows: TGCAGTGGAGCGGAAGCTGGGGGTGCTTACGAGCAGTACTTC.

This clonotype was counted many times. This chain connects TRBV2 to TRBJ2-7, with 11 bases identical to TRBD1. CDR1 and CDR2 from the germline V gene are SNHLY and FYNNEI. This CDR3 region has 15 residues. V shed 5 bases, J shed 3 bases, and the junction held 6 bases outside the gene matches. Here the CDR3 DNA reads TGTGCCAGCAGTCCAGGGGGGACAGGGGGCTACGAGCAGTACTTC. Amino acid sequence: CASSPGGTGGYEQYF.

In this sample, this clonotype turned up many times. V usage is TRBV28 and J usage is TRBJ2-3; D not resolved. The CDR3 runs to 12 residues. Deletions cut 4 bases from V and 4 bases from J, with 6 bases between. Germline V gives CDR1 MDHEN, CDR2 SYDVKM. The CDR3 loop is CASSSTADTQYF. The CDR3 region has the DNA TGTGCCAGCAGTTCCACCGCAGATACGCAGTATTTT.

This clonotype was observed a few times. This chain connects TRBV19 to TRBJ1-5; D perhaps matches TRBD1 (6 bases). With 7 bases removed from V and 2 bases from J, the gap between germline ends came to 21 bases. The CDR3 has 17 residues. Per germline, CDR1 LNHDA and CDR2 SQIVND (reference sequence). The CDR3 here is CASKFLKQGIRNQPQHF. For the CDR3, the DNA is TGTGCCAGTAAATTTCTTAAACAGGGCATCCGCAATCAGCCCCAGCATTTT.

The sample holds many counts of this clonotype. The V gene is TRBV13, the J gene TRBJ1-3; D unresolved. Per germline, CDR1 PRHDT and CDR2 FYEKMQ (reference sequence). The CDR3 extends over 14 amino acids. V was cut by 2 bases and J by 2 bases, with 7 bases left in between. The chain's CDR3 is CASSLIGTGNTIYF. The CDR3 DNA reads TGTGCCAGCAGCTTAATAGGGACTGGAAACACCATATATTTT.

The V call is TRBV2, the J call TRBJ2-2; 8 nucleotides match TRBD2. Germline CDR1 is SNHLY and CDR2 is FYNNEI. The trim removed 1 base at V and 1 base at J, leaving 17 bases unmatched. The CDR3 runs to 21 residues. The CDR3 nucleotides read TGTGCCAGCAGTGAAGTAGGACGGGAGGGTTGGGACTGGCTGAACACCGGGGAGCTGTTTTTT. Its translation: CASSEVGREGWDWLNTGELFF.

In this sample, this clonotype turned up many times. The CDR3 sequence: CASSLGRPWPQPQHF. CDR3 nucleotides: TGTGCCAGCAGTTTAGGCAGGCCGTGGCCTCAGCCCCAGCATTTT. This chain links TRBV12-3 or TRBV12-4 with TRBJ1-5; no reliable D call. There are 15 residues in the CDR3. V was pared by 1 base and J by 6 bases, with 13 bases between.

On this clonotype itself: Possible read error: a much larger clone is one base away. This chain uses TRBV28 with TRBJ1-3, with D unresolved. Germline CDR1 reads MDHEN; CDR2 reads SYDVKM. The CDR3 is 15 residues long. The CDR3 loop reads CANSFSRRLGNTIYF. The DNA of the CDR3 is TGTGCCAACAGTTTCTCCAGGCGACTTGGAAACACCATATATTTT.

This clonotype was seen many times. The rearrangement links TRBV12-3 or TRBV12-4 to TRBJ2-1; D tentatively fits TRBD1 or TRBD2 (5 bases each). The CDR3 is 12 amino acids. Trimming took off 6 bases at V and 11 bases at J, with 14 bases between the two ends. The CDR3 here is CASSLGMGQQFF. The CDR3 DNA follows: TGTGCCAGCAGCCTGGGTATGGGACAGCAGTTCTTC.

V usage is TRBV5-1 and J usage is TRBJ2-1, with 8 bases identical to TRBD2. The CDR3 is 15 residues long. Germline CDR1 reads SGHRS; CDR2 reads YFSETQ. The J segment lost 2 bases and the V segment lost 4 bases, leaving 5 bases of the junction unmatched. This CDR3 reads CASSILAEAYNEQFF. The CDR3 nucleotides read TGCGCCAGCAGCATACTAGCGGAGGCCTACAATGAGCAGTTCTTC.

The chain carries TRBV5-6 and TRBJ2-7; D is possibly TRBD1 or TRBD2 (5 bases each). There are 16 residues in the CDR3. The V end lost 1 base, the J end lost 8 bases, and 22 bases lay between the germline ends. Germline V CDR1 and CDR2: SGHDT, YYEEEE. CDR3 region: CASSLLVRGNQGKQYF. The CDR3 DNA follows: TGTGCCAGCAGCTTGTTGGTACGAGGGAATCAGGGAAAGCAGTACTTC. The variable domain in full, with the rest retrieved from reference TRBV5-6 and TRBJ2-7, is DAGVTQSPTHLIKTRGQQVTLRCSPKSGHDTVSWYQQALGQGPQFIFQYYEEEERQRGNFPDRFSGHQFPNYSSELNVNALLLGDSALYLCASSLLVRGNQGKQYFGPGTRLTVT.

In this sample, this clonotype turned up many times. The CDR3 coding sequence is TGTGCCAGCAGTTGGGACCCTGGGGATCTTGCGTTGGCAGATACGCAGTATTTT. It specifies CASSWDPGDLALADTQYF. The rearrangement links TRBV12-3 or TRBV12-4 to TRBJ2-3; D possibly matches TRBD1 or TRBD2 (5 bases each). This CDR3 has 18 residues. V gave up 4 bases and J gave up 4 bases, with 24 bases separating them.

This clonotype came up a few times. The chain is built from TRBV20-1 and TRBJ2-1; 13 bases match TRBD2. The CDR3 is 16 residues long. V was clipped by 6 bases and J by 6 bases; unmatched bases: 11. CDR1 is DFQATT, CDR2 SNEGSKA, per germline (reference sequence). CDR3 coding DNA: TGCAGTGCCCCCGCCCCAGGACTAGCGGGAGTCAATGAGCAGTTCTTC. Its translation is CSAPAPGLAGVNEQFF.

In its sample, this clonotype was seen many times. J is TRBJ2-1 and V is TRBV13; 12 nucleotides align to TRBD2. There are 16 residues in the CDR3. Germline CDR1 is PRHDT and CDR2 is FYEKMQ (reference sequence). V lost 3 bases, J lost 7 bases, and 7 bases stayed unmatched. CDR3 sequence (DNA): TGTGCCAGCAGCTTGAGCGGACTAGCGGGATTGAATGAGCAGTTCTTC. This sequence encodes CASSLSGLAGLNEQFF.

This clonotype was seen many times. The rearrangement links TRBV9 to TRBJ1-4, with a possible D match to TRBD1 (5 bases). The V gene lost 2 bases and the J gene lost 4 bases, with 12 bases spanning the gap. The CDR3 has 15 amino acids. Germline loops: CDR1 SGDLS, CDR2 YYNGEE. CDR3 DNA sequence: TGTGCCAGCAGCGTTGGGACCGGATATAATGAAAAACTGTTTTTT. Its protein product is CASSVGTGYNEKLFF.

This clonotype has a handful of counts. The CDR3 DNA reads as TGTGCCAGTAGTACAACTAGCGGGAGGGCCGCCACCGGGGAGCTGTTTTTT. It is translated as CASSTTSGRAATGELFF. The V call is TRBV19, the J call TRBJ2-2; 13 nucleotides match TRBD2. J gave up 4 bases and V 4 bases, and 6 bases lay outside the gene matches. Germline CDR1 is LNHDA and CDR2 is SQIVND (reference sequence). The CDR3 sequence is 17 residues long.

This clonotype came up many times. The chain has TRBV27 and TRBJ2-7, with 10 nucleotides matching TRBD2. The germline V gene has CDR1 MNHEY and CDR2 SMNVEV (reference sequence). Losses at the gene ends were 0 bases for V and 9 bases for J; bases not matched to a gene: 11. This CDR3 spans 16 amino acids. The CDR3 region has the DNA TGTGCCAGCAGTTTATCCCCTAGCGGGAGAGGTTTAGGGCAGTACTTC. Translated, it gives CASSLSPSGRGLGQYF.